The rows below give T cell receptor beta chains drawn from one sample of a study of cytomegalovirus exposure and HLA in healthy donors. TCRdb keeps only in-frame clones here, not all; method: immunoSEQ multiplex PCR. There are some 160,000 clones in the sample; roughly four fifths occur only once, and approximately 3.1% lies in the top ten. The sequenced sample consisted of PBMCs. The receptors stem from a middle-aged woman in good health and CMV-seronegative. Each CDR3 is given with its conserved first and last residue. The D gene is left open where the match is weak. Expanded clones are given a class, and other clones once, few, many or no size at all.

CDR3 protein | CDR3 DNA | V gene | D gene | J gene | clone size | CDR3 length
CASSSDQGPPSSYEQYF | TGTGCCAGCTCTTCTGACCAGGGTCCTCCTAGCTCCTACGAGCAGTACTTC | TRBV18 | - | TRBJ2-7 | - | 17
CASSPYGRVKDTQYF | TGCGCCAGCAGCCCGTACGGCAGGGTAAAAGATACGCAGTATTTT | TRBV5-1 | - | TRBJ2-3 | - | 15
CASSLFGGGAETQYF | TGTGCCAGCAGCTTGTTTGGCGGGGGGGCCGAGACCCAGTACTTC | TRBV5-4 | TRBD2 | TRBJ2-5 | - | 15
CASSEDYSPLHF | TGCGCCAGCAGCGAGGATTATTCACCCCTCCACTTT | TRBV5-1 | - | TRBJ1-6 | - | 12
CASSAYTGETQYF | TGTGCCAGCAGTGCATACACAGGGGAGACCCAGTACTTC | TRBV2 | - | TRBJ2-5 | - | 13
CASSSRGVTYNEQFF | TGTGCCAGCAGTTCGCGGGGGGTTACTTACAATGAGCAGTTCTTC | TRBV6-5 | TRBD2 | TRBJ2-1 | - | 15
CASSYRDRDYEQYF | TGCGCCAGCAGCTACCGGGACAGAGACTACGAGCAGTACTTC | TRBV5-1 | TRBD1 | TRBJ2-7 | few | 14
CSKRQGALNEQFF | TGCAGCAAGCGACAGGGGGCCTTGAATGAGCAGTTCTTC | TRBV29-1 | TRBD1 | TRBJ2-1 | - | 13
CASSGVQGDYGYTF | TGTGCCAGCAGTGGAGTACAGGGAGACTATGGCTACACCTTC | TRBV2 | - | TRBJ1-2 | once | 14
CASSIGLGQGFGYGYTF | TGTGCCAGTAGTATCGGACTTGGACAGGGGTTCGGCTATGGCTACACCTTC | TRBV19 | TRBD1 | TRBJ1-2 | - | 17
CASSDERGMPYEQYF | TGTGCCAGCAGTGACGAGCGGGGCATGCCCTACGAGCAGTACTTC | TRBV2 | TRBD2 | TRBJ2-7 | - | 15
CASSLGTGGQGSGNTIYF | TGCGCCAGCAGCTTGGGGACAGGGGGCCAGGGCTCTGGAAACACCATATATTTT | TRBV5-1 | TRBD1 | TRBJ1-3 | - | 18
CASSLRTGNQPQHF | TGTGCCAGCAGTTTACGGACAGGGAATCAGCCCCAGCATTTT | TRBV27 | TRBD1 | TRBJ1-5 | - | 14
CASSIGANQPQHF | TGTGCCAGTAGTATAGGGGCAAATCAGCCCCAGCATTTT | TRBV19 | - | TRBJ1-5 | - | 13
CASSNRGRTGELFF | TGTGCCAGCAGCAACAGGGGGCGCACCGGGGAGCTGTTTTTT | TRBV6-5 | TRBD1 | TRBJ2-2 | - | 14
CASSLVNRNTIYF | TGTGCCAGCAGCTTAGTAAATCGGAACACCATATATTTT | TRBV11-2 | - | TRBJ1-3 | - | 13
CASSQSSYNEQFF | TGTGCCAGCAGCCAGTCGTCGTACAATGAGCAGTTCTTC | TRBV4-2 | - | TRBJ2-1 | - | 13
CASSLTTVSYEQYF | TGCGCCAGCAGCTTGACGACTGTCTCCTACGAGCAGTACTTC | TRBV5-1 | - | TRBJ2-7 | - | 14
CASSLGAQPQHF | TGTGCCAGCAGCTTGGGGGCGCAGCCCCAGCATTTT | TRBV5-6 | - | TRBJ1-5 | few | 12
CASSPRTSGGTDTQYF | TGTGCCAGCAGCCCTCGGACTAGCGGGGGTACAGATACGCAGTATTTT | TRBV7-6 | TRBD2 | TRBJ2-3 | - | 16
CASSEERQGTIGTQYF | TGTGCCAGCAGTGAAGAGCGGCAGGGGACTATAGGGACCCAGTACTTC | TRBV2 | - | TRBJ2-5 | - | 16
CSVDDRGVENEQFF | TGCAGCGTGGACGACAGGGGAGTAGAAAATGAGCAGTTCTTC | TRBV29-1 | TRBD1 | TRBJ2-1 | - | 14
CASSEIPQGSYTF | TGTGCCAGCAGTGAAATCCCACAGGGAAGCTACACCTTC | TRBV2 | - | TRBJ1-2 | - | 13
CASSLSPSGEGTF | TGTGCCAGCAGTTTATCTCCTTCGGGGGAGGGCACCTTC | TRBV28 | - | TRBJ1-2 | - | 13
CASSPLPGNYGYTF | TGTGCCAGCTCACCACTCCCAGGCAACTATGGCTACACCTTC | TRBV18 | - | TRBJ1-2 | - | 14
CASSLVRPQYQETQYF | TGTGCCAGCAGCTTAGTCAGGCCGCAGTACCAAGAGACCCAGTACTTC | TRBV11-2 | - | TRBJ2-5 | - | 16
CSTTTGFGYTF | TGTAGTACCACGACAGGGTTTGGCTACACCTTC | TRBV20-1 | TRBD1 | TRBJ1-2 | - | 11
CASSWDRAETQYF | TGTGCCAGCAGCTGGGACAGGGCCGAGACCCAGTACTTC | TRBV5-6 | TRBD1 | TRBJ2-5 | once | 13
CASSFLATLTGELFF | TGCGCCAGCAGCTTTCTAGCGACGCTCACCGGGGAGCTGTTTTTT | TRBV5-1 | - | TRBJ2-2 | - | 15
CASSEAPRTGRYTIYF | TGTGCCAGCAGTGAAGCGCCTCGGACAGGGCGGTACACCATATATTTT | TRBV6-1 | TRBD1 | TRBJ1-3 | - | 16
CASKWTGGDGNTQYF | TGTGCCAGCAAATGGACAGGGGGGGACGGGAATACGCAGTATTTT | TRBV27 | TRBD1 | TRBJ2-3 | - | 15
CASSYLNRGWSPLHF | TGTGCCAGCAGTTACCTAAACAGGGGTTGGTCACCCCTCCACTTT | TRBV6-9 | TRBD1 | TRBJ1-6 | - | 15
CASSQQRGFSSYNEQFF | TGTGCCAGCTCACAACAGAGAGGGTTCAGCTCCTACAATGAGCAGTTCTTC | TRBV18 | - | TRBJ2-1 | - | 17
CASSLPGYEQYF | TGTGCCAGCAGCTTACCCGGCTACGAGCAGTACTTC | TRBV11-2 | - | TRBJ2-7 | - | 12
CASSLGMQGVQHF | TGTGCCAGCAGTTTAGGAATGCAGGGGGTCCAGCATTTT | TRBV28 | TRBD1 | TRBJ1-5 | - | 13
CARTKRGLETQYF | TGTGCCAGGACAAAGAGGGGGCTTGAGACCCAGTACTTC | TRBV27 | TRBD1 | TRBJ2-5 | - | 13
CASSPRGNTGELFF | TGTGCCAGCAGCCCCCGGGGGAACACCGGGGAGCTGTTTTTT | TRBV11-3 | - | TRBJ2-2 | - | 14
CASSSTLSYGYTF | TGTGCCAGCAGCTCCACCCTAAGTTATGGCTACACCTTC | TRBV7-2 | - | TRBJ1-2 | - | 13
CASSQDALPNTDTQYF | TGTGCCAGCAGCCAAGATGCCCTCCCTAACACAGATACGCAGTATTTT | TRBV4-2 | - | TRBJ2-3 | - | 16
CASSLIPGSYGYTF | TGCGCCAGCAGCCTTATCCCGGGATCCTATGGCTACACCTTC | TRBV4-1 | - | TRBJ1-2 | - | 14
CATRDAGRSVPEAFF | TGTGCCACCAGAGATGCAGGGCGATCAGTACCTGAAGCTTTCTTT | TRBV15 | - | TRBJ1-1 | - | 15
CASRLGLAMEQYF | TGTGCCAGCAGGTTGGGACTAGCAATGGAGCAGTACTTC | TRBV6-5 | TRBD2 | TRBJ2-7 | - | 13
CAISEPSGGLETQYF | TGTGCCATCAGTGAGCCCTCGGGGGGACTAGAGACCCAGTACTTC | TRBV10-3 | TRBD2 | TRBJ2-5 | - | 15
CASSEGQGTETQYF | TGTGCCAGCAGTGAGGGACAGGGTACAGAGACCCAGTACTTC | TRBV2 | TRBD1 | TRBJ2-5 | - | 14
CASSSDLNTEAFF | TGCGCCAGCAGTTCAGACTTGAACACTGAAGCTTTCTTT | TRBV5-1 | - | TRBJ1-1 | - | 13
CASEAGPLYEQYF | TGTGCCAGCGAGGCGGGGCCCCTCTACGAGCAGTACTTC | TRBV6-1 | - | TRBJ2-7 | - | 13
CSAGRGETQYF | TGCAGTGCCGGCAGGGGGGAGACCCAGTACTTC | TRBV20-1 | TRBD1 | TRBJ2-5 | few | 11
CASSNGAGKYF | TGTGCCAGCAGTAATGGGGCAGGGAAATATTTT | TRBV7-2 | - | TRBJ1-3 | - | 11
CASRRDRHNEKLFF | TGTGCCAGCCGCCGGGACAGACATAATGAAAAACTGTTTTTT | TRBV2 | TRBD1 | TRBJ1-4 | few | 14
CASSAGDRGHEQYF | TGTGCCAGCAGTGCCGGGGACAGGGGCCACGAGCAGTACTTC | TRBV27 | TRBD1 | TRBJ2-7 | - | 14
CASVTGQVEGTQYF | TGTGCTAGTGTCACCGGACAGGTTGAAGGTACGCAGTATTTT | TRBV12-5 | TRBD1 | TRBJ2-3 | - | 14
CASSVGAGVPEAFF | TGTGCCAGCAGTGTAGGTGCAGGGGTTCCTGAAGCTTTCTTT | TRBV2 | - | TRBJ1-1 | - | 14
CASSVSGGTNEQFF | TGTGCCAGCAGTGTCTCCGGCGGCACGAATGAGCAGTTCTTC | TRBV2 | - | TRBJ2-1 | - | 14